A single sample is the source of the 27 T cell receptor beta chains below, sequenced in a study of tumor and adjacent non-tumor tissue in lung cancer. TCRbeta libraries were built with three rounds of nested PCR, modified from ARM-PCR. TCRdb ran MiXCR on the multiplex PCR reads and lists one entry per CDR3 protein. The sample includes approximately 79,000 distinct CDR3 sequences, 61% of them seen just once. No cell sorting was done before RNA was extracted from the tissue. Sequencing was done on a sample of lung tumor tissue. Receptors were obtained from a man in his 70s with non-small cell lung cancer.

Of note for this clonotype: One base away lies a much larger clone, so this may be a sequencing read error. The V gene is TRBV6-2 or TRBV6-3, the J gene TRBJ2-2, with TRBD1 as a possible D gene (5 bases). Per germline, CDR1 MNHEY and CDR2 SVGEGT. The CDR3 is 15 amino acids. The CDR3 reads CASSKSTANTEELFF. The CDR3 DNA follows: TGTGCCAGCAGCAAATCGACAGCGAACACCGAGGAGCTGTTTTTT.

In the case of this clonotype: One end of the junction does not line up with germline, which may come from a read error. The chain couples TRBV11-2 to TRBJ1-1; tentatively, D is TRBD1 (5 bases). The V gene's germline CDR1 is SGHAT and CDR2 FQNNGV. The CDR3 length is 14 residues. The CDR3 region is CASSLIGANTEVFF. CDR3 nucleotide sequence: TGCGCCAGCAGCTTAATAGGGGCGAACACTGAAGTTTTCTTT.

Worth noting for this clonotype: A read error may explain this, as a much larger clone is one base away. The CDR3 loop is CASRVPNSGELFF. CDR3 sequence (DNA): TGTGCCAGCAGGGTACCCAACTCAGGGGAGCTGTTTTTT. The chain combines TRBV6-1 with TRBJ2-2; D call uncertain. Germline CDR1 and CDR2: MNHNS and SASEGT. V lost 6 bases and J lost 8, with 13 bases in between. The CDR3 contains 13 residues.

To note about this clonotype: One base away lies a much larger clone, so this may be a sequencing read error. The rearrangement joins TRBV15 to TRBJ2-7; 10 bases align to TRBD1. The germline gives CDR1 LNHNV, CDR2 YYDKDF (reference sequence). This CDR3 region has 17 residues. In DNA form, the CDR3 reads TGTGCCAGCAGCAGAGGAATCGGGACAGGGGTTTTCAACGAGCAGTACTTC. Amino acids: CASSRGIGTGVFNEQYF.

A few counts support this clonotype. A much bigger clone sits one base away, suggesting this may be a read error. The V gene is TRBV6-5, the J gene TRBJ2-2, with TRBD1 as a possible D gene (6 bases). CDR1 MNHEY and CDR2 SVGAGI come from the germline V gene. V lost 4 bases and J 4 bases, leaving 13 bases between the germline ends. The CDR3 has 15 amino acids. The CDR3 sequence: CASSFNRAGTGELFF. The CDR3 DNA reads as TGTGCCAGCAGTTTCAACAGGGCGGGCACCGGGGAGCTGTTTTTT.

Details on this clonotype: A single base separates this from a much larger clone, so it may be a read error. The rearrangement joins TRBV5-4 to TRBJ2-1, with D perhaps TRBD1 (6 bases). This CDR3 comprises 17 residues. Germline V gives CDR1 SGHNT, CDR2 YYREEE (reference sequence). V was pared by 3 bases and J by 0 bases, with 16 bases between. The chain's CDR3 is CASSSIQGASSYNEQFF. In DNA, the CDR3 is TGTGCCAGCAGCTCGATACAGGGAGCAAGCTCCTACAATGAGCAGTTCTTC.

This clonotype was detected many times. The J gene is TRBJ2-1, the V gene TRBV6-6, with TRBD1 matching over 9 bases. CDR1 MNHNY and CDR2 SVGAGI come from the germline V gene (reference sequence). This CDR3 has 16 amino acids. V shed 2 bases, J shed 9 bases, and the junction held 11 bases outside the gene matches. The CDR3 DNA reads TGTGCCAGCAGTTACCTAACCCCCGGACAGGGGTTTGAGCAGTTCTTC. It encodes CASSYLTPGQGFEQFF.

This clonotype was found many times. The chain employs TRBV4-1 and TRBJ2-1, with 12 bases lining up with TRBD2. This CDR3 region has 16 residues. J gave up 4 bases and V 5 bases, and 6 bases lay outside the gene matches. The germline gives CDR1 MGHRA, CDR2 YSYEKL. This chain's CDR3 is CASSARTSGEYNEQFF. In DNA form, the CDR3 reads TGCGCCAGCAGCGCTCGGACTAGCGGGGAATACAATGAGCAGTTCTTC.

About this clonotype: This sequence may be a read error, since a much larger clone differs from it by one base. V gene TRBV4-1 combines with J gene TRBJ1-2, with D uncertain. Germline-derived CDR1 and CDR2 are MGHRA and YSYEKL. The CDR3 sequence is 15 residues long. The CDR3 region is CASGQMHTGYYGYTF. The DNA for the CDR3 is TGCGCCAGCGGCCAAATGCACACCGGGTACTATGGCTACACCTTC.

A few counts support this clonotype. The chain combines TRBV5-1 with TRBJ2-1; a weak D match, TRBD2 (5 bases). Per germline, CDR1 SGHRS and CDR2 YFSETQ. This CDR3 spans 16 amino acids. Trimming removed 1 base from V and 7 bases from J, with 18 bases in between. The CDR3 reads CASSLKVAGGKNEQFF. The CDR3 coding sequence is TGCGCCAGCAGCTTGAAGGTAGCTGGAGGAAAAAATGAGCAGTTCTTC.

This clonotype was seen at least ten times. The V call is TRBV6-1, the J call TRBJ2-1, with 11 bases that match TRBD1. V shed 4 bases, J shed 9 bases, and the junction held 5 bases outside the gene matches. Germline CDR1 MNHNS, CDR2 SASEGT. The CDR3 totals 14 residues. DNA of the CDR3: TGTGCCAGCAGTGTCGGACAGGGGGCGGTTGAGCAGTTCTTC. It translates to CASSVGQGAVEQFF.

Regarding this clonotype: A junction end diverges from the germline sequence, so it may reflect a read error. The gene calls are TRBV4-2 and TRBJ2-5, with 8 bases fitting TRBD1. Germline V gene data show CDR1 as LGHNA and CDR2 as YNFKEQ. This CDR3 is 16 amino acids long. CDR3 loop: CASNQGGTGRQETQYF. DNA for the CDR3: TGTGCCAGCAACCAAGGGGGGACAGGTAGGCAAGAGACCCAGTACTTC.

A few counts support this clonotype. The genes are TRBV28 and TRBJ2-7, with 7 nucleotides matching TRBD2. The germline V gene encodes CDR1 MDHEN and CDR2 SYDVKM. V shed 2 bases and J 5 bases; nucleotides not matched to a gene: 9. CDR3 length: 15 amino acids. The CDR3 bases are TGTGCCAGCAGTTTACCCTCCTCGGCGGGGGACGAGCAGTACTTC. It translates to CASSLPSSAGDEQYF.

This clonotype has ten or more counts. DNA for the CDR3: TGTGCCAGCAGCCGAGCAGGAGAAGCCTCCTACGAGCAGTACTTC. The encoded protein is CASSRAGEASYEQYF. The chain joins TRBV11-2 to TRBJ2-7; D is ambiguous. This CDR3 comprises 15 residues. V was cut by 5 bases and J by 0 bases, with 14 bases left in between. CDR1 and CDR2 (germline): SGHAT, FQNNGV.

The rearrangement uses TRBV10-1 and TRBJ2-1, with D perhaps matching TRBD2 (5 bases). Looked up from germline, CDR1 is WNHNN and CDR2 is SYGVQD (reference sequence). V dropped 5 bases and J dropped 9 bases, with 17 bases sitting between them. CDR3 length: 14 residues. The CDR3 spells CASSYSRRMGEQFF. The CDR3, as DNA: TGCGCCAGCAGTTATAGCAGGAGGATGGGTGAGCAGTTCTTC.

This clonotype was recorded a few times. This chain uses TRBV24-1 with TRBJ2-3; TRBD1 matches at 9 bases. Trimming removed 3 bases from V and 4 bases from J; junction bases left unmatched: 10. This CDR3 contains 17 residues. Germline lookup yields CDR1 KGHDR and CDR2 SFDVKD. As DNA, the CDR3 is TGTGCCACCAGTGATCGTTACAGGGGGCGAAGCGCAGATACGCAGTATTTT. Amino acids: CATSDRYRGRSADTQYF.

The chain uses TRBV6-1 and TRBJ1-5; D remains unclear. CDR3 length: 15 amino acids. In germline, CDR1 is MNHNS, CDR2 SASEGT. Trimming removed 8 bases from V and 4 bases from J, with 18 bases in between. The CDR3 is CASAPTANINQPQHF. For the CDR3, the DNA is TGTGCCAGCGCTCCGACGGCTAATATTAATCAGCCCCAGCATTTT.

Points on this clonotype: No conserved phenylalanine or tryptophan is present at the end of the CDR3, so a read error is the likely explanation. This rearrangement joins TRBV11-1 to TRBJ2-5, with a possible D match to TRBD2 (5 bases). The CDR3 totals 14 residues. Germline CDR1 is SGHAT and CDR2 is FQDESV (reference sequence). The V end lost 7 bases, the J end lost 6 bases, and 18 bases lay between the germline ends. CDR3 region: CASTRGDQQKTQYV. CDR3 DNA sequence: TGTGCCAGCACCCGGGGTGATCAACAAAAGACCCAGTACGTC.

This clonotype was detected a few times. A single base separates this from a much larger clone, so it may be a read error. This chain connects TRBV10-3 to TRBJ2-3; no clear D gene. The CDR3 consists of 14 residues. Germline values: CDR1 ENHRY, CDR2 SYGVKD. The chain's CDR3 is CAISEEALADTQCF. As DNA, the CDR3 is TGTGCCATCAGTGAGGAAGCGTTAGCAGATACGCAGTGTTTT.

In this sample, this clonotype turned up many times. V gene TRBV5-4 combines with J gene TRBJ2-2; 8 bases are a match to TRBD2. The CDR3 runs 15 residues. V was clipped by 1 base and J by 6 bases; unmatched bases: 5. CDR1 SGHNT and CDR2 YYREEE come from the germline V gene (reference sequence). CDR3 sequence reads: CASSLPGGASGELFF. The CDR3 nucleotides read TGTGCCAGCAGCTTGCCGGGGGGGGCGTCCGGGGAGCTGTTTTTT.

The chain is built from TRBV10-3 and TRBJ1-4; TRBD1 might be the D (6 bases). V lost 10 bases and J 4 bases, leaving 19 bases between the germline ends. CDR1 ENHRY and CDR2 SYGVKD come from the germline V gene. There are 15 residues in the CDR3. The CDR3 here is CATREGGSRNEKLFF. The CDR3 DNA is TGTGCCACCAGAGAGGGGGGAAGCCGTAATGAAAAACTGTTTTTT.

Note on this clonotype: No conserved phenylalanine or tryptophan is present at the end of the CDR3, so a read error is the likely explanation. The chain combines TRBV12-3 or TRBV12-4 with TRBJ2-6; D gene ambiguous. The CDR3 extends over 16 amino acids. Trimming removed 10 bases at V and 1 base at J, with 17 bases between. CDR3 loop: CANSPVLRSGANVLTS. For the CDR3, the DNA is TGTGCCAACAGCCCTGTGTTAAGGTCTGGGGCCAACGTCCTGACTTCC.

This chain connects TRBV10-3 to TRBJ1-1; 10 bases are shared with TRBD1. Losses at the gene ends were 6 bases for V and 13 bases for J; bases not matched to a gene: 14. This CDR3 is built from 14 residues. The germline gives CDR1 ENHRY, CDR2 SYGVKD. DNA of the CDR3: TGTGCCATCAGGGAGGACAGGGGGTATACTGAGGTTTTCTTT. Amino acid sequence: CAIREDRGYTEVFF.

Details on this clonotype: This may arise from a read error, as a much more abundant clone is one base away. The CDR3 nucleotides are TGTGTCAGCCCGAGACATAACACCGGGGAGCTGTTTTTT. It is translated as CVSPRHNTGELFF. This chain links TRBV12-3 or TRBV12-4 with TRBJ2-2; D uncertain. This CDR3 is built from 13 residues.

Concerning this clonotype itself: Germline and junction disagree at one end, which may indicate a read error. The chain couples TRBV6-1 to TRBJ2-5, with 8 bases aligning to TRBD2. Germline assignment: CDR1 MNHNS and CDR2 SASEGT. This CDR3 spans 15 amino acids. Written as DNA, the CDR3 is TGTGCCACCAGTGAAACAGCGGGAGCCGATGAGACCCAGTACTTC. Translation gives CATSETAGADETQYF.

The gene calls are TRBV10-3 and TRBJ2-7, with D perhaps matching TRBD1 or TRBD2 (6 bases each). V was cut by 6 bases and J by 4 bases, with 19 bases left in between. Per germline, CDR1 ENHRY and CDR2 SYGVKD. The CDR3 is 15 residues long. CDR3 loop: CAIRSTMGGRYEQYF. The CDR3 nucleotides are TGTGCCATCAGGTCAACCATGGGGGGCAGGTACGAGCAGTACTTC.

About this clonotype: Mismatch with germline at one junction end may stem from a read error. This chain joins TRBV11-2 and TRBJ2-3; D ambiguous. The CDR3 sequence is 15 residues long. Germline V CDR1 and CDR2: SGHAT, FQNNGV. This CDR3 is CASNLGGRNTDTRYF. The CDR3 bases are TGTGCCAGCAACTTAGGTGGGCGGAACACAGATACGCGGTATTTT.